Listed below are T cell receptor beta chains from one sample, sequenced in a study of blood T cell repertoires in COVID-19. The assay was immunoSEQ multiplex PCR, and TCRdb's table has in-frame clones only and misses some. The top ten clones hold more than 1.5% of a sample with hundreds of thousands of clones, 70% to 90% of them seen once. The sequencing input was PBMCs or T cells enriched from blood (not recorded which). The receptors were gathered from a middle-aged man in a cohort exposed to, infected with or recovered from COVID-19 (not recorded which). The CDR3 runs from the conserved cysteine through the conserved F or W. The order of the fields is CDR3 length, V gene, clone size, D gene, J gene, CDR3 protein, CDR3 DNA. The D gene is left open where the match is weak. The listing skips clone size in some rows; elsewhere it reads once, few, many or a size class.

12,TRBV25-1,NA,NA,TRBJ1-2,CASSETGRGYTF,TGTGCCAGCAGTGAGACAGGTCGAGGCTACACCTTC
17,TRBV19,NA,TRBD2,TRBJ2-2,CASTRTSGSQRTGELFF,TGTGCCAGTACCAGGACTAGCGGGAGCCAGAGGACCGGGGAGCTGTTTTTT
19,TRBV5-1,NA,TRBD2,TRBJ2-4,CASSLLPGTSDLAKNIQYF,TGCGCCAGCAGCTTACTTCCCGGGACTAGCGACCTAGCCAAAAACATTCAGTACTTC
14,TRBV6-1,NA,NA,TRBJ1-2,CASSEAVNYQPGTF,TGTGCCAGCAGTGAAGCGGTAAATTACCAACCGGGCACCTTC
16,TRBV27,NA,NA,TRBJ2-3,CASSLLPRISTDTQYF,TGTGCCAGCAGTCTCCTCCCGAGGATTAGCACAGATACGCAGTATTTT
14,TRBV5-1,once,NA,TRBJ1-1,CASSVLRGGTEAFF,TGCGCCAGCAGCGTTCTCAGGGGTGGCACTGAAGCTTTCTTT
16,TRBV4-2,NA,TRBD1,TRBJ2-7,CASSQSQQGVAYEQYF,TGTGCCAGCAGCCAATCCCAACAGGGGGTTGCCTACGAGCAGTACTTC
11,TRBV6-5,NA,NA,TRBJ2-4,CASSYGHIQYF,TGTGCCAGCAGTTACGGGCACATTCAGTACTTC
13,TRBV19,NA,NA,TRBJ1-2,CASSTGNNYGYTF,TGTGCCAGTAGTACCGGGAACAACTATGGCTACACCTTC
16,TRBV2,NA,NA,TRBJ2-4,CASSEGRKLAKNIQYF,TGTGCCAGCAGTGAAGGCAGGAAACTAGCCAAAAACATTCAGTACTTC
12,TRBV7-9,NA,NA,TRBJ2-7,CASTPEGYEQYF,TGTGCCAGCACCCCCGAGGGTTACGAGCAGTACTTC
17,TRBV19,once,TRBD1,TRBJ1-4,CASSRNLQGSSSEKLFF,TGTGCCAGTAGTAGGAATCTACAGGGGTCGAGTAGTGAAAAACTGTTTTTT
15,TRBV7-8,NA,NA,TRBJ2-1,CASSQRQTLYNEQFF,TGTGCCAGCAGCCAACGACAGACTCTCTACAATGAGCAGTTCTTC
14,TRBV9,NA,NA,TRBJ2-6,CASSPTVGANVLTF,TGTGCCAGCAGCCCGACAGTTGGGGCCAACGTCCTGACTTTC
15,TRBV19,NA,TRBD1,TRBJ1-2,CASSIGRQGNYGYTF,TGTGCCAGTAGTATTGGTCGACAGGGTAACTATGGCTACACCTTC
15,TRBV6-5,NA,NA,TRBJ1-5,CASSTSAGSNQPQHF,TGTGCCAGCAGCACAAGTGCAGGGTCCAATCAGCCCCAGCATTTT